Each of the 21 T cell receptor beta chains below was sequenced from the same sample in a study of T-cell memory formation after mild COVID-19 (dated by TCRdb to the early 2020s). Library creation used 5' RACE. These reads were obtained on an Illumina NovaSeq 6000. Through fastp at Q25 and MiXCR, TCRdb rebuilt clones from the public reads, retaining in-frame beta chains. Entries are consolidated by CDR3 protein sequence, retaining the most common genes and DNA. Here the sample has 40,000 to 60,000 distinct CDR3 sequences; about 28% occur a single time. 40% to 50% of the sample comes from the top ten. Sequenced material: PBMCs or a T cell subset sorted from them (not recorded which). These receptor sequences come from a man between 18 and 29 years old who had mild COVID-19 (a few samples of this study predate the infection). The sample titles of this study are shuffled in the database, so cell type and time point are left out; the donor was told from shared clones.

This chain connects TRBV7-2 to TRBJ2-1, with TRBD1 identical over 7 bases. The CDR3 is 13 amino acids. J gave up 7 bases and V 5 bases, and 5 bases lay outside the gene matches. Germline loops: CDR1 SGHTA, CDR2 FQGNSA. The CDR3 loop is CASSAAQGNEQFF. CDR3 coding DNA: TGTGCCAGCAGCGCCGCACAGGGGAATGAGCAGTTCTTC.

The J gene is TRBJ2-7, the V gene TRBV12-3 or TRBV12-4; D uncertain. The CDR3 spans 13 residues. V lost 1 base and J lost 7, with 11 bases in between. For the CDR3, the DNA is TGTGCCAGCAGTTTAGACCTCCTGAGGGAGCAGTACTTC. Its protein product is CASSLDLLREQYF.

J is TRBJ2-3 and V is TRBV5-1, with TRBD2 matching over 8 bases. V lost 4 bases and J lost 5; bases outside the gene matches: 9. CDR3 length: 15 residues. Germline lookup yields CDR1 SGHRS and CDR2 YFSETQ. CDR3: CASSPLLADQDTQYF. The CDR3 region has the DNA TGCGCCAGCAGCCCCTTACTAGCGGATCAAGATACGCAGTATTTT.

CDR3 sequence reads: CASSAGSEQFF. The CDR3 DNA reads TGTGCCAGCAGCGCAGGGAGTGAGCAGTTCTTC. This chain uses TRBV7-9 with TRBJ2-1, with D perhaps assigned TRBD1 or TRBD2 (5 bases each). The CDR3 runs to 11 residues. V lost 5 bases and J 9 bases, leaving 8 bases between the germline ends. Per the germline V gene, CDR1 is SEHNR and CDR2 is FQNEAQ (reference sequence).

The rearrangement joins TRBV6-5 to TRBJ2-7; tentative D call: TRBD2 (5 bases). The V gene lost 6 bases and the J gene lost 4 bases, with 22 bases spanning the gap. This CDR3 is 16 amino acids long. Germline V CDR1 and CDR2: MNHEY, SVGAGI. CDR3 amino acids: CASSLQRWEWPYEQYF. The CDR3 region has the DNA TGTGCCAGCAGCCTCCAGAGGTGGGAGTGGCCTTACGAGCAGTACTTC.

The chain is built from TRBV5-4 and TRBJ2-7; D uncertain. The CDR3 is 15 amino acids. V was pared by 0 bases and J by 0 bases, with 10 bases between. The germline CDR1 and CDR2 sequences are SGHNT and YYREEE (reference sequence). The CDR3 region is CASSLGSGYSYEQYF. The CDR3 DNA sequence: TGTGCCAGCAGCTTGGGCTCGGGTTACTCCTACGAGCAGTACTTC.

This clonotype turned up a few times. The chain joins TRBV29-1 to TRBJ2-2; D remains ambiguous. V was pared by 4 bases and J by 3 bases, with 9 bases between. The CDR3 consists of 13 residues. CDR1 is SQVTM, CDR2 ANQGSEA, per germline. The CDR3 bases are TGCAGCGTTGTAAAATCGGACACCGGGGAGCTGTTTTTT. Protein: CSVVKSDTGELFF.

The J gene is TRBJ1-5, the V gene TRBV4-2, with D possibly matching TRBD1 (5 bases). The CDR3 loop spans 14 amino acids. Trimming shortened V by 0 bases and J by 7 bases, and 10 bases separated the two germline ends. The germline CDR1 and CDR2 sequences are LGHNA and YNFKEQ. The CDR3 here is CASSQEQGDQPQHF. CDR3 coding DNA: TGTGCCAGCAGCCAAGAGCAGGGAGACCAGCCCCAGCATTTT.

The rearrangement joins TRBV6-5 to TRBJ1-1; D ambiguous. There are 13 residues in the CDR3. V was clipped by 6 bases and J by 2 bases, with 10 bases between them. The germline CDR1 and CDR2 sequences are MNHEY and SVGAGI. Written as DNA, the CDR3 is TGTGCCAGCAGCCCTCGCTCTAACACTGAAGCTTTCTTT. This encodes CASSPRSNTEAFF.

V is TRBV6-4 and J is TRBJ2-3, with TRBD1 identical over 10 bases. The CDR3 is made up of 15 amino acids. Germline V gene sequence: CDR1 MRHNA, CDR2 SNTAGT. The V and J ends lost 5 bases and 2 bases, in that order; junction bases with no gene match: 4. The CDR3 coding sequence is TGTGCCAGCAGTCTGACAGGGGGCACCACAGATACGCAGTATTTT. Protein sequence: CASSLTGGTTDTQYF.

The table lists this clonotype with a few counts. This rearrangement joins TRBV7-6 to TRBJ2-3; no definite D call. The ends were cut back, 1 base at V and 3 bases at J, with 17 bases in the middle. CDR3 length equals 17 residues. Germline V gene lookup returns CDR1 SGHVS and CDR2 FNYEAQ. The CDR3 loop is CASSLELGLDPTDTQYF. The CDR3 nucleotides read TGTGCCAGCAGCTTAGAGCTCGGCCTCGATCCTACAGATACGCAGTATTTT. The variable domain in full, completed from reference TRBV7-6 and TRBJ2-3, reads GAGVSQSPRYKVTKRGQDVALRCDPISGHVSLYWYRQALGQGPEFLTYFNYEAQQDKSGLPNDRFSAERPEGSISTLTIQRTEQRDSAMYRCASSLELGLDPTDTQYFGPGTRLTVL.

This clonotype was seen at least ten times. V is TRBV29-1 and J is TRBJ2-7; D gene ambiguous. CDR3 size: 15 residues. Germline V gives CDR1 SQVTM, CDR2 ANQGSEA. Trimming shortened V by 0 bases and J by 3 bases, and 15 bases separated the two germline ends. This CDR3 reads CSVEDPWGSHYEQYF. The DNA of the CDR3 is TGCAGCGTTGAAGATCCCTGGGGTTCCCACTACGAGCAGTACTTC.

This rearrangement joins TRBV4-2 to TRBJ1-1, with TRBD1 as a possible D gene (6 bases). The germline V and J ends were trimmed by 3 bases and 6 bases, with 20 bases remaining between them. CDR3 length: 16 residues. Germline V gene data show CDR1 as LGHNA and CDR2 as YNFKEQ. As DNA, the CDR3 is TGTGCCAGCAGCCAGGAAACAGGGTTAGGATCCTCTGAAGCTTTCTTT. Its protein is CASSQETGLGSSEAFF.

There are a few counts of this clonotype. The chain has TRBV24-1 and TRBJ2-3, with a tentative D call TRBD2 (5 bases). The germline V and J ends were trimmed by 2 bases and 4 bases, with 6 bases remaining between them. CDR3 size: 13 residues. Germline loops: CDR1 KGHDR, CDR2 SFDVKD. In DNA form, the CDR3 reads TGTGCCACCAGTGATTACGGGGCAGATACGCAGTATTTT. Translation: CATSDYGADTQYF.

In this sample, this clonotype turned up a few times. V and J are TRBV7-9 and TRBJ2-2; a weak D match, TRBD1 (6 bases). This CDR3 is built from 14 residues. V lost 6 bases, J lost 4 bases, and 12 bases lay in between. From germline, CDR1 is SEHNR and CDR2 FQNEAQ (reference sequence). DNA of the CDR3: TGTGCCAGCAGACATGGGGGCAGCACCGGGGAGCTGTTTTTT. Translating gives CASRHGGSTGELFF.

The J gene is TRBJ1-6, the V gene TRBV19; tentatively, D is TRBD1 (5 bases). CDR3 length: 13 amino acids. V lost 4 bases to trimming and J lost 9 bases, with 10 bases between them. CDR1 and CDR2 from the germline V gene are LNHDA and SQIVND (reference sequence). The CDR3 spells CASSTWGGSPLHF. In DNA, the CDR3 is TGTGCCAGTAGTACCTGGGGGGGTTCACCCCTCCACTTT.

The genes are TRBV5-5 and TRBJ2-4, with D uncertain. V was clipped by 4 bases and J by 1 base, with 18 bases between them. The germline V gene has CDR1 SGHKS and CDR2 YYEKEE (reference sequence). The CDR3 spans 17 residues. CDR3 sequence (DNA): TGTGCCAGCAGCCGGAGAGCAGGCTCAGTCGCCAAAAACATTCAGTACTTC. This encodes CASSRRAGSVAKNIQYF. Looking up the rest from reference TRBV5-5 and TRBJ2-4 gives the full variable domain: DAGVTQSPTHLIKTRGQQVTLRCSPISGHKSVSWYQQVLGQGPQFIFQYYEKEERGRGNFPDRFSARQFPNYSSELNVNALLLGDSALYLCASSRRAGSVAKNIQYFGAGTRLSVL.

V gene TRBV5-1 combines with J gene TRBJ2-1; a possible D gene is TRBD2 (5 bases). Germline CDR1 SGHRS, CDR2 YFSETQ. The CDR3 covers 16 residues. Trimming pared 4 bases from V and 0 bases from J, leaving 14 bases between. CDR3 bases: TGCGCCAGCAGCCCGCCGCGAAGCGGCTCCTACAATGAGCAGTTCTTC. It yields the protein CASSPPRSGSYNEQFF.

This chain links TRBV20-1 with TRBJ2-7; unclear D gene. V was shortened by 4 bases and J by 1 base, with 11 bases between the two germline ends. The CDR3 is 13 amino acids. CDR1 and CDR2 from the germline V gene are DFQATT and SNEGSKA (reference sequence). Here the CDR3 reads CSANPHSSYEQYV. The CDR3 DNA reads as TGCAGTGCTAACCCCCACTCATCCTACGAGCAGTACGTC.

The chain has TRBV30 and TRBJ2-1, with a tentative D call TRBD2 (6 bases). Germline CDR1 reads GTSNPN; CDR2 reads SVGIG (reference sequence). The CDR3 spans 14 residues. The V and J ends lost 3 bases and 9 bases respectively, with 18 bases between them. DNA of the CDR3: TGTGCCTGGAGCGGACTATCCCGTAGTGGTGAGCAGTTCTTC. This gives the protein CAWSGLSRSGEQFF.

This clonotype has only a few counts. The chain is built from TRBV6-6 and TRBJ2-2; a possible D gene is TRBD1 (5 bases). V gave up 2 bases and J gave up 5 bases, with 12 bases separating them. The CDR3 contains 15 residues. The germline gives CDR1 MNHNY, CDR2 SVGAGI (reference sequence). The CDR3, as DNA: TGTGCCAGCAGTTACAATGTCGGACAAACCGGGGAGCTGTTTTTT. Amino acid sequence: CASSYNVGQTGELFF.